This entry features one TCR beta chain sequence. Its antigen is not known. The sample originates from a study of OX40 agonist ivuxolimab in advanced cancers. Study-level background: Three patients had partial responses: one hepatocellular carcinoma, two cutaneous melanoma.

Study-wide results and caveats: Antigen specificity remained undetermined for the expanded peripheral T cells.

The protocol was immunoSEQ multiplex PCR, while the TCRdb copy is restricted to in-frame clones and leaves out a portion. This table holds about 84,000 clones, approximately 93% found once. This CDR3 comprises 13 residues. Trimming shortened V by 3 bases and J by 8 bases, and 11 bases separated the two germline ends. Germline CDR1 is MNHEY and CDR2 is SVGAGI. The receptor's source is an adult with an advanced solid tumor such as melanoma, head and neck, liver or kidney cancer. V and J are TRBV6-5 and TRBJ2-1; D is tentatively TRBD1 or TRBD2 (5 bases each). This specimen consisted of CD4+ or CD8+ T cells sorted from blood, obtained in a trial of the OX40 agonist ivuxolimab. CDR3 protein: CASSYAGAHEQFF. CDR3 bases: TGTGCCAGCAGTTATGCCGGGGCCCATGAGCAGTTCTTC.